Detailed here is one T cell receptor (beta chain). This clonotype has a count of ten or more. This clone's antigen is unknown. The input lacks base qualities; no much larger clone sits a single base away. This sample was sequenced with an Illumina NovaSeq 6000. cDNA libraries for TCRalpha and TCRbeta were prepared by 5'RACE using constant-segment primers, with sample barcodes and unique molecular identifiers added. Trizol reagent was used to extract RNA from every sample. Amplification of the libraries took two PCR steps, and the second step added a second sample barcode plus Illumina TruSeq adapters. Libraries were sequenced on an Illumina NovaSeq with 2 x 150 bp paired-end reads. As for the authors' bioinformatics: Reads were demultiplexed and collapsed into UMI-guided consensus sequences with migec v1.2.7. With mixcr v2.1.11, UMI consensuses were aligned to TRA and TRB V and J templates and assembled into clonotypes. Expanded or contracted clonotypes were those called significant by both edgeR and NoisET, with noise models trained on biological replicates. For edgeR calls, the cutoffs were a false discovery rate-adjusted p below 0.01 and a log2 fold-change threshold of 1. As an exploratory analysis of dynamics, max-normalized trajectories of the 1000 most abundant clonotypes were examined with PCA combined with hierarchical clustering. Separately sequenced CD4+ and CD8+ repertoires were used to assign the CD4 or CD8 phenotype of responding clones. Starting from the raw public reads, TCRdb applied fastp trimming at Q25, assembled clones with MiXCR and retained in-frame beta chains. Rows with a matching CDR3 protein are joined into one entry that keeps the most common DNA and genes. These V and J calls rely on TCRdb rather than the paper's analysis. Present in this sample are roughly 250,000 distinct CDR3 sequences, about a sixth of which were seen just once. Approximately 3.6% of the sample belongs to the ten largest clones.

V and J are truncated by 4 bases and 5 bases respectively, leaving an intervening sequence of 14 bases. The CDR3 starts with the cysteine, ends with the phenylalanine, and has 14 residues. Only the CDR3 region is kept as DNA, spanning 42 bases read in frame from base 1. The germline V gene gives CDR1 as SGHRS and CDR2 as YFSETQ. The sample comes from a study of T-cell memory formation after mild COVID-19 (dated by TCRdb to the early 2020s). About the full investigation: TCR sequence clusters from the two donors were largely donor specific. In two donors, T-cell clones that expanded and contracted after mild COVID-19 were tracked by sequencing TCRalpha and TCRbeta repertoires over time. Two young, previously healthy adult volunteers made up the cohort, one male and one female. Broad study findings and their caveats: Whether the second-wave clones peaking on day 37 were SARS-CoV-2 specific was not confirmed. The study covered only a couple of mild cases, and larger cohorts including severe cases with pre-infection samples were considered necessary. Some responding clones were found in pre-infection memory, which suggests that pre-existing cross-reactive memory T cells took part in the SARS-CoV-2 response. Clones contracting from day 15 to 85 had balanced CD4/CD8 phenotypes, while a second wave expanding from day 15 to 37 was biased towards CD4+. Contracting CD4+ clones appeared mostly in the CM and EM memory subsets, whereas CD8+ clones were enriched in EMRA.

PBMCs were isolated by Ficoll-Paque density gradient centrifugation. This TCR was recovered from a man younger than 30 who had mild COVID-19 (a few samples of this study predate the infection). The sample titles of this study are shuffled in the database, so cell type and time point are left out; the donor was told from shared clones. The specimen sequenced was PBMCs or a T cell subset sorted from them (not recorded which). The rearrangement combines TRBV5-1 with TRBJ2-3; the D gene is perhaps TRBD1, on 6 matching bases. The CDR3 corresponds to CASSPLQGEDTQYF. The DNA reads TGCGCCAGCAGCCCCTTACAGGGAGAAGATACGCAGTATTTT. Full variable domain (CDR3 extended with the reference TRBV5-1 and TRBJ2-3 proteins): KAGVTQTPRYLIKTRGQQVTLSCSPISGHRSVSWYQQTPGQGLQFLFEYFSETQRNKGNFPGRFSGRQFSNSRSEMNVSTLELGDSALYLCASSPLQGEDTQYFGPGTRLTVL.